Shown below are 11 T cell receptor beta chains from a single sample sequenced in a study of OX40 agonist ivuxolimab in advanced cancers. This table comes from immunoSEQ multiplex PCR, and its TCRdb copy is limited to in-frame clones, with some not included. The sample holds 35,000 to 55,000 clones; around 82% are singletons and the top ten take approximately 2%. The specimen was CD4+ or CD8+ T cells sorted from blood, collected in a trial of the OX40 agonist ivuxolimab. Receptors were obtained from an adult with an advanced solid tumor such as melanoma, head and neck, liver or kidney cancer.

In its sample, this clone is medium-sized. V gene TRBV5-4 combines with J gene TRBJ1-4; no clear D. With 0 bases removed from V and 3 bases from J, the gap between germline ends came to 6 bases. The V gene's germline CDR1 is SGHNT and CDR2 YYREEE (reference sequence). There are 14 residues in the CDR3. This chain's CDR3 is CASSLGLANEKLFF. CDR3 nucleotide sequence: TGTGCCAGCAGCTTGGGTTTAGCTAATGAAAAACTGTTTTTT.

The chain has TRBV27 and TRBJ2-1, with 12 positions matching TRBD1. The CDR3 is 15 residues long. V lost 7 bases and J lost 9; bases outside the gene matches: 10. Germline loops: CDR1 MNHEY, CDR2 SMNVEV (reference sequence). CDR3 bases: TGTGCCAGCACAGCCGGGACAGGGGGCGAAGGTGAGCAGTTCTTC. This gives the protein CASTAGTGGEGEQFF.

The chain is built from TRBV19 and TRBJ1-2, with TRBD1 matching over 9 bases. This CDR3 has 13 amino acids. Germline lookup yields CDR1 LNHDA and CDR2 SQIVND (reference sequence). Germline trimming cut 7 bases from V and 14 bases from J; bases unmatched to any gene: 14. The CDR3 DNA sequence: TGTGCCAGTAACTCCCAGGGACAGGGTAAAAGTACCTTC. Protein product: CASNSQGQGKSTF.

The table lists this clone with a few counts. V usage is TRBV2 and J usage is TRBJ1-2, with D possibly TRBD1 on 5 matching bases. The germline V gene encodes CDR1 SNHLY and CDR2 FYNNEI. CDR3 length equals 13 residues. Between the trimmed V and J ends, which lost 3 bases and 8 bases, there was a span of 13 bases. CDR3 DNA: TGTGCCAGCAGTGATCGGCCAGGGAGGGGCTACACCTTC. Residues: CASSDRPGRGYTF.

The chain uses TRBV30 and TRBJ2-2, with TRBD1 identical over 7 bases. This CDR3 contains 13 residues. Losses at the gene ends were 4 bases for V and 4 bases for J; bases not matched to a gene: 3. The germline gives CDR1 GTSNPN, CDR2 SVGIG (reference sequence). The CDR3 here is CAWKQGLTGELFF. The CDR3 coding sequence is TGTGCCTGGAAACAGGGGCTCACCGGGGAGCTGTTTTTT.

The V call is TRBV5-6, the J call TRBJ2-7; 8 nucleotides match TRBD1. The germline gives CDR1 SGHDT, CDR2 YYEEEE. The CDR3 sequence is 17 residues long. The J segment lost 5 bases and the V segment lost 3 bases, leaving 16 bases of the junction unmatched. The CDR3 protein is CASSSYLTRTGTNEQYF. In nucleotides, the CDR3 is TGTGCCAGCAGCTCCTACCTCACTCGGACAGGGACCAACGAGCAGTACTTC.

The chain has TRBV2 and TRBJ1-5; 9 positions agree with TRBD1. The CDR3 sequence is 14 residues long. Germline CDR1 reads SNHLY; CDR2 reads FYNNEI. The V gene end was trimmed by 5 bases and the J gene end by 7 bases; junction bases not matched to a gene: 6. For the CDR3, the DNA is TGTGCCAGCAGTACGACAGGGGGGGACCAGCCCCAGCATTTT. Residues: CASSTTGGDQPQHF.

This clone was counted only a few times. The gene calls are TRBV28 and TRBJ1-1, with D tentatively TRBD1 (6 bases). The germline V gene encodes CDR1 MDHEN and CDR2 SYDVKM. Trimming shortened V by 2 bases and J by 5 bases, and 12 bases separated the two germline ends. CDR3 length equals 14 residues. CDR3: CASSLGGGKTEAFF. The DNA of the CDR3 is TGTGCCAGCAGTTTAGGAGGGGGGAAAACTGAAGCTTTCTTT.

The chain carries TRBV5-4 and TRBJ1-1; a possible D gene is TRBD1 (5 bases). This CDR3 comprises 15 residues. V lost 3 bases and J lost 0, with 12 bases in between. CDR1 and CDR2 from the germline V gene are SGHNT and YYREEE (reference sequence). CDR3 amino acids: CASSSPRGLNTEAFF. In nucleotides, the CDR3 is TGTGCCAGCAGCTCGCCAAGGGGACTGAACACTGAAGCTTTCTTT.

The chain recombines TRBV6-1 with TRBJ1-5; the D gene is possibly TRBD1 (5 bases). The CDR3 spans 15 residues. From germline, CDR1 is MNHNS and CDR2 SASEGT. V was clipped by 6 bases and J by 1 base, with 13 bases between them. The CDR3 reads CASSEAGGSNQPQHF. As DNA, the CDR3 is TGTGCCAGCAGCGAGGCGGGGGGAAGCAATCAGCCCCAGCATTTT.

Comments on this clone: One junction end disagrees with the germline gene, perhaps due to a read error. The V and J genes are TRBV6-5 and TRBJ1-1, with D unclear. CDR1 and CDR2 from the germline V gene are MNHEY and SVGAGI. The CDR3 spans 15 residues. CDR3 region: CANSYSMRRNTEAFF. The CDR3 DNA reads TGTGCCAACAGTTACTCGATGAGGAGGAACACTGAAGCTTTCTTT.